This T cell receptor beta chain is drawn from a study of shared clonotypes between healthy human individuals. Whole-study results and caveats: The donor pool, a small one, limited the genetic and exposure-history diversity represented. Clonotype sharing among donors likely depends on sequencing depth.

Donors, without exception, were Caucasian adults residing in Nashville, Tennessee. Over several immunoSEQ plates, each subset's genomic DNA was distributed in even portions. Sequenced by immunoSEQ multiplex PCR; TCRdb stores in-frame clones only, minus some. The sample carries around 2.3 million clones, around 95% recorded once. The CDR3 is made up of 11 amino acids. V dropped 1 base and J dropped 6 bases, with 4 bases sitting between them. CDR1 and CDR2 from the germline V gene are MNHNS and SASEGT. Remarks on this clone: Its antigen is undetermined. Distinct nucleotide sequences in the sample also encode this CDR3.

The source is a man aged 18 to 29 in good health. The sequencing input was naive CD4+ T cells sorted from blood. Subset reported: CD45RA+ positively selected. The V and J genes are TRBV6-1 and TRBJ2-7; D gene ambiguous. CDR3 in DNA: TGTGCCAGCAGTGAAGTCCGCGAGCAGTACTTC. This gives the protein CASSEVREQYF.